This is a list of T cell receptor beta chains from one sample in a study of T cells after yellow fever vaccination. Each CDR3 protein is one row after TCRdb ran MiXCR on the 5' RACE reads. Among hundreds of thousands of distinct CDR3 sequences, approximately 8% were seen once, and the ten largest hold under 20%. The specimen comprised PBMCs, sampled 45 days after the first yellow fever vaccination. The receptors originated from a man between 18 and 29 years old who received the YFV17D yellow fever vaccine. Each CDR3 is given with its conserved first and last residue. Fields, in order: V gene, D gene, clone size, J gene, CDR3 protein, CDR3 DNA. D genes are given only for firm matches. Part of the rows lack a size; the others show once, few, many or a class for expanded clones.

TRBV5-6	NA	few	TRBJ1-1	CASSLERRNTEAFF	TGTGCCAGCAGCTTGGAGAGGAGAAACACTGAAGCTTTCTTT
TRBV3-1	TRBD1	few	TRBJ2-1	CASSQDRSGTGTGRYNEQFF	TGTGCCAGCAGCCAAGATCGGAGCGGAACCGGGACAGGGCGGTACAATGAGCAGTTCTTC
TRBV20-1	TRBD2	NA	TRBJ2-1	CSARAPGGIAGESSYNEQFF	TGCAGTGCTAGAGCCCCAGGTGGGATAGCGGGGGAGAGCTCCTACAATGAGCAGTTCTTC
TRBV5-1	TRBD1	few	TRBJ2-7	CAREGQGRNEQYF	TGCGCCAGAGAGGGACAGGGGAGAAACGAGCAGTACTTC
TRBV29-1	NA	few	TRBJ2-1	CSVVRGGPYNEQFF	TGCAGCGTTGTGAGGGGGGGTCCCTACAATGAGCAGTTCTTC
TRBV20-1	NA	many	TRBJ2-2	CSARAPTFSGELFF	TGCAGTGCTAGAGCCCCGACATTTTCCGGGGAGCTGTTTTTT
TRBV5-1	TRBD2	few	TRBJ2-1	CASSYSSGGYNEQFF	TGCGCCAGCAGTTATTCTAGCGGGGGCTACAATGAGCAGTTCTTC
TRBV18	TRBD2	few	TRBJ2-1	CASSPPSLAGNEQFF	TGTGCCAGCTCACCACCTTCACTAGCGGGGAATGAGCAGTTCTTC
TRBV10-3	NA	many	TRBJ1-1	CAINRQEQSTEAFF	TGTGCCATCAACAGACAGGAACAAAGCACTGAAGCTTTCTTT
TRBV12-3/TRBV12-4	NA	many	TRBJ2-5	CASSLYFQETQYF	TGTGCCAGCAGTTTATACTTCCAAGAGACCCAGTACTTC
TRBV5-5	TRBD1	few	TRBJ2-2	CASSPRTGKNTGELFF	TGTGCCAGCAGCCCAAGGACAGGGAAGAACACCGGGGAGCTGTTTTTT
TRBV4-2	TRBD1	many	TRBJ2-2	CASSQSAGGVLTGELFF	TGTGCCAGCAGCCAATCGGCAGGGGGCGTTCTGACCGGGGAGCTGTTTTTT
TRBV5-1	TRBD2	NA	TRBJ2-1	CASSALTSGGAREQFF	TGCGCCAGCAGCGCACTCACTAGCGGGGGGGCCCGTGAGCAGTTCTTC
TRBV6-2/TRBV6-3	NA	NA	TRBJ2-5	CASISRGLQETQYF	TGTGCCAGCATCTCCAGGGGCCTCCAAGAGACCCAGTACTTC
TRBV12-3/TRBV12-4	NA	NA	TRBJ1-2	CASSFAAYGYTF	TGTGCCAGCAGTTTCGCAGCCTATGGCTACACCTTC
TRBV10-3	NA	few	TRBJ2-7	CAISSLYEQYF	TGTGCCATCAGTTCCCTCTACGAGCAGTACTTC
TRBV6-1	TRBD1	NA	TRBJ1-5	CASTWDRGWDQPQHF	TGTGCCAGCACCTGGGACAGGGGATGGGATCAGCCCCAGCATTTT